This T cell receptor beta chain derives from a study of T-cell reconstitution after alpha-beta-depleted transplantation in children. Findings and limits, study-wide: After one year, T-cell counts and TCRbeta diversity mostly came from new T cells.

The CDR3 runs 18 residues. CDR1 and CDR2 (germline): MNHEY, SVGAGI. V dropped 0 bases and J dropped 1 base, with 13 bases sitting between them. Turning to this clonotype: Its antigen is not identified.

A TCRbeta library incorporating unique molecular identifiers was prepared. TCRdb passed the PCR reads through MiXCR, listing each CDR3 protein once. The data show about 580,000 distinct CDR3 sequences, about 21% seen once. Sequenced here: PBMCs, mostly from graft donor cells, sampled 360 days after TCRalphabeta/CD19-depleted stem cell transplant. This receptor was identified in a boy under two years old who had a stem cell transplant for acute myeloid leukemia, so the T cells may come from the graft donor. The chain joins TRBV6-5 to TRBJ2-6; no definite D call. The CDR3 reads CASSYSVGSQSGANVLTF. The CDR3 DNA follows: TGTGCCAGCAGTTACTCGGTTGGCAGCCAATCTGGGGCCAACGTCCTGACTTTC.